A selection of T cell receptor beta chains follows, all from one sample in a study of human T cells and chemical hapten exposure. A single record per CDR3 protein comes from TCRdb applying MiXCR to the RACE reads. Of fewer than 80,000 distinct CDR3 sequences listed, approximately 10% were seen once; the top ten hold approximately 2.2%. The sequences come from whole blood, collected in connection with sensitization to the hapten diphenylcyclopropenone (DPC). The receptors here all came from a woman aged 25 to 39 with alopecia areata. Some clones in this sample may be carry-over from other donors' samples. The CDR3 runs from the conserved cysteine through the conserved F or W. A D gene is named only where the DNA matches it firmly. Size tells how often a clone was seen (once, few, many) or the class of an expanded clone, and some rows leave it out.

TRBV5-5,TRBJ1-3,-,-,CASSLSIGRAGNTIYF,TGTGCCAGCAGCTTGTCGATCGGCAGGGCTGGAAACACCATATATTTT
TRBV5-1,TRBJ1-1,many,-,CASSFSSGLNTEAFF,TGCGCCAGCAGCTTTTCATCGGGGCTGAACACTGAAGCTTTCTTT
TRBV7-9,TRBJ2-3,many,TRBD2,CASSFGTNTQYF,TGTGCCAGCAGCTTTGGGACTAATACGCAGTATTTT
TRBV24-1,TRBJ2-3,few,-,CATSPMGGATDTQYF,TGTGCCACCAGCCCGATGGGGGGGGCAACAGATACGCAGTATTTT
TRBV7-7,TRBJ1-1,-,-,CASSITENTEAFF,TGTGCTAGCAGCATAACAGAGAACACTGAAGCTTTCTTT
TRBV10-3,TRBJ1-2,many,-,CAISESTGSYGYTF,TGTGCCATCAGTGAGTCCACAGGCAGCTATGGCTACACCTTC
TRBV18,TRBJ2-2,-,TRBD1,CASSRGQDYTGELFF,TGTGCCAGCTCACGCGGACAGGACTACACCGGGGAGCTGTTTTTT
TRBV18,TRBJ1-6,few,-,CASSTGNSYNSPLHF,TGTGCCAGCTCAACCGGGAACTCCTATAATTCACCCCTCCACTTT
TRBV6-5,TRBJ1-4,many,TRBD1,CASSYGTGASYEKLFF,TGTGCCAGCAGTTACGGGACAGGGGCAAGCTACGAAAAACTGTTTTTT
TRBV5-4,TRBJ2-2,few,TRBD1,CASSLLGQANTGELFF,TGTGCCAGCAGCTTGTTAGGACAGGCGAACACCGGGGAGCTGTTTTTT
TRBV19,TRBJ1-6,-,-,CASSIANSPLHF,TGTGCCAGTAGTATCGCAAATTCACCCCTCCACTTT
TRBV6-2/TRBV6-3,TRBJ2-3,many,-,CASSRQKRTDTQYF,TGTGCCAGCAGCAGACAGAAAAGGACAGATACGCAGTATTTT
TRBV12-3/TRBV12-4,TRBJ1-1,many,TRBD1,CASRDRRNTEAFF,TGTGCCAGCAGGGACAGGAGGAACACTGAAGCTTTCTTT
TRBV11-2,TRBJ2-7,-,-,CASSLSPGEQYF,TGTGCCAGCAGCTTATCCCCGGGCGAGCAGTACTTC
TRBV12-3/TRBV12-4,TRBJ1-5,-,-,CASSLYSGGNQPQHF,TGTGCCAGCAGTTTATATTCAGGGGGCAATCAGCCCCAGCATTTT
TRBV5-1,TRBJ1-4,many,-,CASSGGRWDEKLFF,TGCGCCAGCAGCGGGGGACGATGGGATGAAAAACTGTTTTTT
TRBV28,TRBJ1-5,many,-,CASSFEGSNQPQHF,TGTGCCAGCAGTTTTGAGGGCAGCAATCAGCCCCAGCATTTT
TRBV18,TRBJ2-7,few,-,CASSPGGTSREQYF,TGTGCCAGCTCACCAGGGGGGACTTCACGTGAGCAGTACTTC
TRBV6-2/TRBV6-3,TRBJ1-1,many,TRBD1,CASSYSRTGGGFLF,TGTGCCAGCAGTTACTCGCGGACAGGGGGAGGCTTTCTCTTT
TRBV3-2,TRBJ1-1,few,-,CASTPEQGRITEAFF,TGTGCCAGCACCCCAGAACAGGGGAGGATCACTGAAGCTTTCTTT
TRBV4-2,TRBJ1-5,many,-,CASSPARNQPQHF,TGTGCCAGCAGCCCGGCGCGCAATCAGCCCCAGCATTTT
TRBV14,TRBJ1-2,many,-,CASSQDRQAKGGYTF,TGTGCCAGCAGCCAAGATCGGCAGGCAAAAGGGGGCTACACCTTC
TRBV7-9,TRBJ1-6,-,-,CASSLAIPGSPLHF,TGTGCCAGCAGCTTAGCTATACCGGGTTCACCCCTCCACTTT
TRBV12-3/TRBV12-4,TRBJ2-2,few,-,CASSLGGPTGELFF,TGTGCCAGCAGTTTAGGAGGGCCCACCGGGGAGCTGTTTTTT
TRBV27,TRBJ2-7,few,-,CASSARGGGLYEQYF,TGTGCCAGCAGTGCGCGAGGAGGGGGACTCTACGAGCAGTACTTC
TRBV25-1,TRBJ2-2,-,-,CASSEYSGAGELFF,TGTGCCAGCAGTGAATATTCAGGGGCCGGGGAGCTGTTTTTT
TRBV28,TRBJ1-6,few,-,CASSERIGSLHF,TGTGCCAGCAGCGAGAGGATAGGATCCCTCCACTTT
TRBV6-5,TRBJ1-6,-,-,CASSYRGTNSPLHF,TGTGCCAGCAGTTACAGAGGGACCAATTCACCCCTCCACTTT
TRBV5-1,TRBJ1-1,few,TRBD1,CASSPGEGATEAFF,TGCGCCAGCAGCCCCGGGGAGGGGGCGACTGAAGCTTTCTTT
TRBV29-1,TRBJ1-1,few,-,CSVRGTTYVTFF,TGCAGCGTCCGAGGGACGACCTATGTGACTTTCTTT
TRBV7-6,TRBJ2-5,many,-,CASSLMTVQETQYF,TGTGCCAGCAGCTTGATGACGGTTCAAGAGACCCAGTACTTC
TRBV18,TRBJ1-5,-,-,CASSQGRDQPQHF,TGTGCCAGCTCACAGGGACGGGATCAGCCCCAGCATTTT
TRBV14,TRBJ1-1,-,-,CASSAQVATEAFF,TGTGCCAGCAGCGCCCAGGTTGCGACTGAAGCTTTCTTT
TRBV6-5,TRBJ2-7,-,TRBD1,CASSYGTGGSYEQYF,TGTGCCAGCAGTTACGGGACAGGGGGTTCCTACGAGCAGTACTTC
TRBV29-1,TRBJ2-1,-,TRBD2,CSVEDGLANEQFF,TGCAGCGTTGAAGATGGACTAGCCAATGAGCAGTTCTTC
TRBV9,TRBJ2-7,-,TRBD2,CASSVNSGGYEQYF,TGTGCCAGCAGCGTAAATAGCGGGGGATACGAGCAGTACTTC
TRBV7-8,TRBJ1-2,-,TRBD1,CASSPTRTGVAYGYTF,TGTGCCAGCAGCCCCACCCGGACAGGGGTTGCCTATGGCTACACCTTC
TRBV7-7,TRBJ2-3,-,-,CASSLAVADTQYF,TGTGCTAGCAGCTTAGCGGTGGCAGATACGCAGTATTTT
TRBV6-5,TRBJ1-5,few,TRBD1,CASSNSGTGGAPQHF,TGTGCCAGCAGTAACTCTGGGACAGGGGGCGCGCCCCAGCATTTT
TRBV5-1,TRBJ1-1,few,-,CASSLVGGPRNTEAFF,TGCGCCAGCAGCTTGGTCGGGGGACCTCGGAACACTGAAGCTTTCTTT
TRBV5-1,TRBJ2-5,-,-,CASSLDGRTQETQYF,TGCGCCAGCAGCTTGGACGGACGGACCCAAGAGACCCAGTACTTC
TRBV11-3,TRBJ2-7,-,-,CASSSGGSNYEQYF,TGTGCCAGCAGTTCCGGGGGCAGTAACTACGAGCAGTACTTC
TRBV27,TRBJ2-3,-,-,CASSLWGEDTQYF,TGTGCCAGCAGTTTATGGGGGGAAGATACGCAGTATTTT
TRBV28,TRBJ1-1,many,-,CASSRRGTEAFF,TGTGCCAGCAGCCGTAGGGGCACTGAAGCTTTCTTT
TRBV29-1,TRBJ1-2,many,-,CSVDTGAGYGYTF,TGCAGCGTTGATACAGGTGCCGGGTATGGCTACACCTTC
TRBV6-2/TRBV6-3,TRBJ1-1,many,TRBD1,CASSYFVQGAEAFF,TGTGCCAGCAGTTACTTTGTGCAGGGGGCTGAAGCTTTCTTT
TRBV12-3/TRBV12-4,TRBJ2-1,-,TRBD2,CASRQTSGAYNEQFF,TGTGCCAGCAGACAAACTAGCGGGGCCTACAATGAGCAGTTCTTC
TRBV5-1,TRBJ2-2,-,TRBD2,CASKSGGSTGELFF,TGCGCCAGCAAGAGCGGGGGTAGCACCGGGGAGCTGTTTTTT
TRBV6-2/TRBV6-3,TRBJ1-1,-,-,CASSSRMNTEAFF,TGTGCCAGCAGTTCCCGGATGAACACTGAAGCTTTCTTT
TRBV5-1,TRBJ1-1,many,-,CASSLSENTEAFF,TGCGCCAGCAGCTTGTCGGAGAACACTGAAGCTTTCTTT
TRBV5-4,TRBJ1-2,many,-,CASSLSTTSYGYTF,TGTGCCAGCAGCTTGTCCACAACATCCTATGGCTACACCTTC
TRBV6-1,TRBJ2-1,-,-,CASITPYDSADEQFF,TGTGCCAGCATTACACCCTATGACAGTGCGGATGAGCAGTTCTTC
TRBV20-1,TRBJ1-5,few,TRBD1,CSVSQGARFVSNQPQHF,TGCAGTGTTTCTCAGGGGGCGCGTTTCGTGAGCAATCAGCCCCAGCATTTT
TRBV6-2/TRBV6-3,TRBJ2-5,once,-,CASNFGQETQYF,TGTGCCAGCAACTTTGGGCAAGAGACCCAGTACTTC